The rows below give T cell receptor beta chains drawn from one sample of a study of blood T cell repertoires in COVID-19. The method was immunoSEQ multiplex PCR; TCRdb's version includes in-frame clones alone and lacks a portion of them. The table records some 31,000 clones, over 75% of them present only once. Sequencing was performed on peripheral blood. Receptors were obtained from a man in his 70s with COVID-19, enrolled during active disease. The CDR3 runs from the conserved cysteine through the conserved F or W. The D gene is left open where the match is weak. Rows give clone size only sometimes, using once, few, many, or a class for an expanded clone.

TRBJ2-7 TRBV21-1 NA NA TGTGCCAGCAGCAAAGTAGGCGAGGGCCCCTACGAGCAGTACTTC CASSKVGEGPYEQYF
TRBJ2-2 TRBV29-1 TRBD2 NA TGCAGCGTTGACGGCGGGAGGACCGGGGAGCTGTTTTTT CSVDGGRTGELFF
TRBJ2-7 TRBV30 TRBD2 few TGTGCCTGGAGTGTGGAAGCGGGGACGGGCGAGCAGTACTTC CAWSVEAGTGEQYF
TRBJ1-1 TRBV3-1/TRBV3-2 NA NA TGTGCCAGCAGGATCAGCGGGAACACTGAAGCTTTCTTT CASRISGNTEAFF
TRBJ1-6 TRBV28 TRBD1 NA TGTGCCAGCAGTTTGGGGACAGCTCAACTCCACTTT CASSLGTAQLHF
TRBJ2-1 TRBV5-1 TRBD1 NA TGCGCCAGCAACGTGGACAGGCCCTCCTACAATGAGCAGTTCTTC CASNVDRPSYNEQFF
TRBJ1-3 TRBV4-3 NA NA TGCGCCAGCAGCCAAGATGAGGAGGGGTCTACTGGAAACACCATATATTTT CASSQDEEGSTGNTIYF
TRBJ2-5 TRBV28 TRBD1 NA TGTGCCAGCAGGACCCCAGGGGGCACCGAGACCCAGTACTTC CASRTPGGTETQYF
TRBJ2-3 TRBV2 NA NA TGTGCCACGTCAGGAAGAACTAGCACAGATACGCAGTATTTT CATSGRTSTDTQYF
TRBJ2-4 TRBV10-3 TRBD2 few TGTGCCTCCGCCGGGACTAGCGGGAGGGCAGGAAACATTCAGTACTTC CASAGTSGRAGNIQYF
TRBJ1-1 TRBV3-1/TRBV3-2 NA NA TGTGCCAGCAGCCAAGAAGGCGTCGAGGGGAACACTGAAGCTTTCTTT CASSQEGVEGNTEAFF
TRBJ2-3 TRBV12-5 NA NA TGTGCTAGTGGTTTGGGGGCGACAGATACGCAGTATTTT CASGLGATDTQYF
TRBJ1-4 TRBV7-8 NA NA TGTGCCAGCAGCTTAGGCGGGATTAATGAAAAACTGTTTTTT CASSLGGINEKLFF
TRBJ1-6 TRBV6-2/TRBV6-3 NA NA TGTGCCAGCACCCCCCATTCGGATTCACCCCTCCACTTT CASTPHSDSPLHF
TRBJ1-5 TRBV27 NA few TGTGCCAGCAGTTTAGTTTCACAGGGCACTCAGCCCCAGCATTTT CASSLVSQGTQPQHF
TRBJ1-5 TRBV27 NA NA TGTGCCAGCAGTTTACGAGGGTTACAGCCCCAGCATTTT CASSLRGLQPQHF
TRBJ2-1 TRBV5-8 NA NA TGTGCCAGCAGCTTAGACACCTTCTCCTACAATGAGCAGTTCTTC CASSLDTFSYNEQFF
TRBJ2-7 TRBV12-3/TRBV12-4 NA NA TGTGCCAGCAGTTTAGAAAGCGGCGAGCAGTACTTC CASSLESGEQYF
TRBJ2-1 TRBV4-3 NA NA TGCGCCAGCAGCCAAGATAGGGGGGGTAGGTTCTTC CASSQDRGGRFF
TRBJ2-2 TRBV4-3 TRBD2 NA TGCGCCAGCAGCCAAGAACCAGTAGCGGGAGGGTTCACCGGGGAGCTGTTTTTT CASSQEPVAGGFTGELFF
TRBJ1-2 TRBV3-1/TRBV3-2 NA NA TGTGCCAGCAGCCAAGCAGGGCCCTATGGCTACACCTTC CASSQAGPYGYTF
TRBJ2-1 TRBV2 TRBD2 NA TGTGCCAGCCGGGAGGGCCTGACGGATGAGCAGTTCTTC CASREGLTDEQFF
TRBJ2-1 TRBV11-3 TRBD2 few TGTGCCAGCAGCTTAAGGGCTAGCGGGAGTATAAATGAGCAGTTCTTC CASSLRASGSINEQFF
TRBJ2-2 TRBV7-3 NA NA TGTGCCAGCAGCTTAGGGCCCGGGGAGCTGTTTTTT CASSLGPGELFF
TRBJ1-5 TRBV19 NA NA TGTGCCAGTAGCCGACGGACAGATCAGCCCCAGCATTTT CASSRRTDQPQHF
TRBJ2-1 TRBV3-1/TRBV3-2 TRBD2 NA TGTGCCAGTGGTAGCGGGATTACCTACAATGAGCAGTTCTTC CASGSGITYNEQFF
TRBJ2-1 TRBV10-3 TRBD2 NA TGTGCCATCAGATCTAGCGGGAGGGCCGGGTACAATGAGCAGTTCTTC CAIRSSGRAGYNEQFF
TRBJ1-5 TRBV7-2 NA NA TGTGCCAGCAGCTTAGGCGGGACTAGCAATCAGCCCCAGCATTTT CASSLGGTSNQPQHF
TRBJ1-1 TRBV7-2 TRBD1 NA TGTGCCAGCAGCCAAGGGGACAGGGGGCTCACTGAAGCTTTCTTT CASSQGDRGLTEAFF
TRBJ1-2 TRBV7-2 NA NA TGTGCCAGCAGCCCAAGTCTATATGGCTACACCTTC CASSPSLYGYTF
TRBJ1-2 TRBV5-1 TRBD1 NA TGCGCCAGCAGCTTGGTGGCAGGGGGGTCGTATGGCTACACCTTC CASSLVAGGSYGYTF
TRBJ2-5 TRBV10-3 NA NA TGTGCCATCAGTCAGGGGGAGACCCAGTACTTC CAISQGETQYF
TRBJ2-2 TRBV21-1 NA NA TGTGCCAGCAGCAAAGCGTGTGAAGGACAGCACACCGGGGAGCTGTTTTTT CASSKACEGQHTGELFF
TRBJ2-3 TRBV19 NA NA TGTGCCAGTAGTCTCTCGAGTTACAGCACAGATACGCAGTATTTT CASSLSSYSTDTQYF
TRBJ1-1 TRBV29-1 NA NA TGCAGCGTTGAAGATCCCCAGCAGGGCAAAGCTTTCTTT CSVEDPQQGKAFF
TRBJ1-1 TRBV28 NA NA TGTGCCAGCAGTTTAGCGGGGGTTATGACTGAAGCTTTCTTT CASSLAGVMTEAFF
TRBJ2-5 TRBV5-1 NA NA TGCGCCAGCAGCTATGCCGGGATCCAAGAGACCCAGTACTTC CASSYAGIQETQYF
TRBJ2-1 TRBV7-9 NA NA TGTGCCAGCAGCTCCGGGACTCGTTACAATGAGCAGTTCTTC CASSSGTRYNEQFF
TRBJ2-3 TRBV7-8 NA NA TGTGCCAGCACCCAATTTCTCGGGTCCCATGTGGAAGATACGCAGTATTTT CASTQFLGSHVEDTQYF
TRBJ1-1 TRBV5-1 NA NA TGCGCCAGCAGCGAAGGAGGCCTGAACACTGAAGCTTTCTTT CASSEGGLNTEAFF
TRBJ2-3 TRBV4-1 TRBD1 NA TGCGCCAGCAGCCAACTCGGGACAGGCACAGATACGCAGTATTTT CASSQLGTGTDTQYF
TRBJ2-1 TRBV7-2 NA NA TGTGCCAGCAGCTTAAGTCGCCCCCAGGGTGAGCAGTTCTTC CASSLSRPQGEQFF
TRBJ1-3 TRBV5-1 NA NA TGCGCCAGCAGCTTGAATACAGGCTCTGGAAACACCATATATTTT CASSLNTGSGNTIYF
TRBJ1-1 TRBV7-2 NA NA TGTGCCAGCAGCCGAGGGAGGACTAAGGCTTTCTTT CASSRGRTKAFF
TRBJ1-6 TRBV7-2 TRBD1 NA TGTGCCAGCAGCCCCTGGGGGGGACAGGGGAATTCACCCCTCCACTTT CASSPWGGQGNSPLHF
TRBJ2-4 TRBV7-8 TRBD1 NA TGTGCCAGCAGCTTACATGGGGGAGACAGGGGGGTTATAGCCAAAAACATTCAGTACTTC CASSLHGGDRGVIAKNIQYF
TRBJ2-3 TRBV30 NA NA TGTGCCTGGAGTGTTCCGGATACGCAGTATTTT CAWSVPDTQYF
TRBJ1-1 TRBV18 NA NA TGTGCCAGCTCACCACCATGGACCGGGACTTACACTGAAGCTTTCTTT CASSPPWTGTYTEAFF
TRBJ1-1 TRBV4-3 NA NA TGCGCCAGCAGCCAAGAGAGGAGGACTGAAGCTTTCTTT CASSQERRTEAFF
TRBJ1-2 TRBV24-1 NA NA TGTGCCACCAGTGGAGGCGACTATGGCTACACCTTC CATSGGDYGYTF
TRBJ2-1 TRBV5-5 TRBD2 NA TGTGCCAGCAGCCCATTAGCGGGAGGGCCGGAAGATGAGCAGTTCTTC CASSPLAGGPEDEQFF
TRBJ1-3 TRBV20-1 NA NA TGCAGTGCTAGTCTGAGTAACACCATATATTTT CSASLSNTIYF
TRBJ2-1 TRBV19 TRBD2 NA TGTGCCAGTAGTATTTCGGGACTAGCGGGAGGGCGCTCCTACAATGAGCAGTTCTTC CASSISGLAGGRSYNEQFF